These 26 T cell receptor beta chains were sequenced from one sample in a study of OX40 agonist ivuxolimab in advanced cancers. Generated by immunoSEQ multiplex PCR, the TCRdb table keeps only in-frame clones and is missing some. The sample holds 55,000 to 65,000 clones, 70% to 90% seen once. Sample: CD4+ or CD8+ T cells sorted from blood, taken in a trial of the OX40 agonist ivuxolimab. These receptors were collected from an adult with an advanced solid tumor such as melanoma, head and neck, liver or kidney cancer.

The chain employs TRBV9 and TRBJ1-2; a possible D gene is TRBD1 (6 bases). V was clipped by 4 bases and J by 8 bases, with 24 bases between them. Germline CDR1 is SGDLS and CDR2 is YYNGEE. This CDR3 has 16 residues. The CDR3 bases are TGTGCCAGCAGCTCCTTAGGGACACCGGCAGGGGAGGGCTACACCTTC. Its translation is CASSSLGTPAGEGYTF.

This rearrangement joins TRBV7-9 to TRBJ2-1; the D is unclear. This CDR3 spans 15 amino acids. Germline assignment: CDR1 SEHNR and CDR2 FQNEAQ (reference sequence). V gave up 5 bases and J gave up 7 bases, with 18 bases separating them. CDR3 bases: TGTGCCAGCAGCAGGAGAGACGCGGCCGGGAATGAGCAGTTCTTC. It encodes CASSRRDAAGNEQFF. The whole variable domain, remainder taken from reference TRBV7-9 and TRBJ2-1, is DTGVSQNPRHKITKRGQNVTFRCDPISEHNRLYWYRQTLGQGPEFLTYFQNEAQLEKSRLLSDRFSAERPKGSFSTLEIQRTEQGDSAMYLCASSRRDAAGNEQFFGPGTRLTVL.

Judged by abundance, this clone is medium-sized. J is TRBJ1-2 and V is TRBV7-2; D unresolved. The V and J ends lost 5 bases and 7 bases respectively, with 20 bases between them. In germline, CDR1 is SGHTA, CDR2 FQGNSA. The CDR3 runs to 15 residues. CDR3 loop: CASSPDIMGARGYTF. For the CDR3, the DNA is TGTGCCAGCAGCCCCGACATCATGGGTGCCCGTGGCTACACCTTC.

Only one count was recorded for this clone. The chain combines TRBV11-3 with TRBJ2-1; D may be TRBD1 (6 bases). CDR3 length equals 13 residues. The germline V and J ends were trimmed by 4 bases and 8 bases, with 12 bases remaining between them. Germline CDR1 reads SGHNT; CDR2 reads YENEEA. CDR3 residues: CASSSTGRDEQFF. The CDR3, as DNA: TGTGCCAGCAGCTCTACAGGGCGGGATGAGCAGTTCTTC.

The chain joins TRBV19 to TRBJ1-5; D perhaps matches TRBD1 (6 bases). The CDR3 has 14 residues. V was clipped by 5 bases and J by 4 bases, with 12 bases between them. Germline V CDR1 and CDR2: LNHDA, SQIVND (reference sequence). The CDR3 DNA reads as TGTGCCAGTAGTCAAGACAGGACAAATCAGCCCCAGCATTTT. Translated: CASSQDRTNQPQHF.

The DNA of the CDR3 is TGTGCCTGGAGTAACGGCGGGAGTGCGGTAAACATTCAGTACTTC. Its protein is CAWSNGGSAVNIQYF. V and J are TRBV30 and TRBJ2-4; TRBD2 matches 7 bases. Germline V gene data show CDR1 as GTSNPN and CDR2 as SVGIG (reference sequence). This CDR3 region has 15 residues. Losses at the gene ends were 2 bases for V and 6 bases for J; bases not matched to a gene: 10.

The chain joins TRBV11-1 to TRBJ2-7, with D perhaps TRBD1 (7 bases). The CDR3 sequence is 15 residues long. Germline values: CDR1 SGHAT, CDR2 FQDESV (reference sequence). The V end was cut by 5 bases, the J end by 4 bases, with 18 bases between. CDR3 coding DNA: TGTGCCAGCAGCAGTGCGGGGACAGCAACATACGAGCAGTACTTC. Its translation is CASSSAGTATYEQYF.

The J gene is TRBJ2-3, the V gene TRBV4-3; weak D call: TRBD2 (6 bases). The CDR3 runs 15 residues. The V end lost 0 bases, the J end lost 5 bases, and 12 bases lay between the germline ends. Germline V gives CDR1 LGHNA, CDR2 YSLEER. Here the CDR3 reads CASSQDSGTIDTQYF. CDR3 nucleotides: TGCGCCAGCAGCCAAGATAGCGGAACCATAGATACGCAGTATTTT.

The rearrangement uses TRBV7-6 and TRBJ2-2; D assignment may be TRBD1 or TRBD2 (6 bases each). The CDR3 has 16 amino acids. CDR1 is SGHVS, CDR2 FNYEAQ, per germline. Trimming cost V 5 bases and J 6 bases, with 19 bases left between them. The CDR3 region has the DNA TGTGCCAGCAGCCCCCCCGGGGGCCGGACGGCCGGGGAGCTGTTTTTT. Protein product: CASSPPGGRTAGELFF.

This chain joins TRBV28 and TRBJ2-1; D is possibly TRBD1 or TRBD2 (6 bases each). CDR1 MDHEN and CDR2 SYDVKM come from the germline V gene. Trimming took 11 bases from V and 9 from J, leaving 23 bases between them. The CDR3 extends over 14 amino acids. In nucleotides, the CDR3 is TGTGCCTCCAAGGGGGGTACTAGATTTGGTGAGCAGTTCTTC. It encodes CASKGGTRFGEQFF.

This sequence joins TRBV19 and TRBJ1-1; no definite D call. The germline V gene encodes CDR1 LNHDA and CDR2 SQIVND (reference sequence). The CDR3 spans 14 residues. Trimming stripped 4 bases from V and 4 bases from J, with 13 bases between. The CDR3 sequence: CASSTQSLTTEAFF. The CDR3, as DNA: TGTGCCAGTAGTACCCAGTCCCTAACCACTGAAGCTTTCTTT.

The rearrangement uses TRBV18 and TRBJ1-1, with D perhaps TRBD1 (5 bases). The CDR3 length is 16 residues. CDR1 is KGHSH, CDR2 LQKENI, per germline. The V end was cut by 0 bases, the J end by 3 bases, with 14 bases between. CDR3 sequence: CASSPPGQGGDTEAFF. CDR3 in DNA: TGTGCCAGCTCACCACCGGGGCAGGGTGGGGACACTGAAGCTTTCTTT.

The V call is TRBV6-1, the J call TRBJ2-7; 11 positions match TRBD2. This CDR3 is 14 amino acids long. The trim removed 7 bases at V and 3 bases at J, leaving 5 bases unmatched. The germline gives CDR1 MNHNS, CDR2 SASEGT. CDR3 region: CASIGTSGLYEQYF. The CDR3 DNA is TGTGCCAGCATCGGGACTAGCGGACTCTACGAGCAGTACTTC.

This chain joins TRBV19 and TRBJ2-3; TRBD2 matches at 8 bases. CDR1 and CDR2 from the germline V gene are LNHDA and SQIVND (reference sequence). CDR3 length: 15 amino acids. J gave up 3 bases and V 3 bases, and 5 bases lay outside the gene matches. CDR3 DNA: TGTGCCAGTAGTATGGGACTAGTTGGGACAGATACGCAGTATTTT. This codes for CASSMGLVGTDTQYF.

In regard to this clone: This sample also contains other DNA sequences that code for the same CDR3. V gene TRBV20-1 combines with J gene TRBJ2-2; D gene ambiguous. Looked up from germline, CDR1 is DFQATT and CDR2 is SNEGSKA (reference sequence). This CDR3 has 10 residues. V was shortened by 3 bases and J by 7 bases, with 3 bases between the two germline ends. As DNA, the CDR3 is TGCAGTGCTAGGCACGGGGAGCTGTTTTTT. This encodes CSARHGELFF.

The rearrangement uses TRBV11-2 and TRBJ2-3; TRBD2 aligns across 9 bases. The CDR3 sequence is 17 residues long. V dropped 5 bases and J dropped 6; count of bases not matched to a gene: 15. CDR1 is SGHAT and CDR2 is FQNNGV in the germline V gene. CDR3 amino acids: CASSPFRAGGNSDTQYF. The CDR3 DNA reads as TGTGCCAGCAGCCCATTTCGGGCGGGAGGGAACTCCGATACGCAGTATTTT.

Comments on this clone: Other DNA sequences from this sample encode an identical CDR3 as well. CDR3 bases: TGTGCCACCAGCAGAGACCAGGCTGTTGCTGAAGCTTTCTTT. It codes for CATSRDQAVAEAFF. V usage is TRBV15 and J usage is TRBJ1-1; no firm D call. V dropped 0 bases and J dropped 6 bases, with 11 bases sitting between them. From germline, CDR1 is LNHNV and CDR2 YYDKDF (reference sequence). The CDR3 runs 14 residues.

This clone was observed a single time. V and J are TRBV5-1 and TRBJ1-1; D not certain. This CDR3 is built from 13 residues. Germline CDR1 reads SGHRS; CDR2 reads YFSETQ. Trimming removed 0 bases from V and 5 bases from J, with 8 bases in between. CDR3 sequence reads: CASSLDTETEAFF. The DNA of the CDR3 is TGCGCCAGCAGCTTGGACACAGAGACTGAAGCTTTCTTT.

A word on this clone: This specimen includes other DNA sequences encoding the same CDR3. The chain's CDR3 is CASSLVGEKLFF. The DNA for the CDR3 is TGTGCCAGCAGCTTAGTAGGCGAAAAACTGTTTTTT. V gene TRBV7-2 combines with J gene TRBJ1-4; D is uncertain. V lost 1 base and J 8 bases, leaving 5 bases between the germline ends. The germline gives CDR1 SGHTA, CDR2 FQGNSA. This CDR3 comprises 12 residues.

The CDR3 loop reads CASSLVDLMNTEAFF. CDR3 DNA: TGTGCCAGCAGTTTAGTTGACCTTATGAACACTGAAGCTTTCTTT. V and J are TRBV28 and TRBJ1-1, with D hard to call. Trimming cost V 2 bases and J 0 bases, with 10 bases left between them. Germline CDR1 MDHEN, CDR2 SYDVKM. This CDR3 has 15 residues. Variable domain in full (rest from reference TRBV28 and TRBJ1-1): DVKVTQSSRYLVKRTGEKVFLECVQDMDHENMFWYRQDPGLGLRLIYFSYDVKMKEKGDIPEGYSVSREKKERFSLILESASTNQTSMYLCASSLVDLMNTEAFFGQGTRLTVV.

The chain employs TRBV2 and TRBJ2-1; TRBD2 matches 7 bases. CDR1 and CDR2 from the germline V gene are SNHLY and FYNNEI. The V segment lost 5 bases and the J segment 0 bases; nucleotides outside the gene matches: 4. The CDR3 runs 15 residues. The CDR3, as DNA: TGTGCCAGCAGTACTAGCGTGGCCTCCTACAATGAGCAGTTCTTC. It yields the protein CASSTSVASYNEQFF.

The chain couples TRBV6-4 to TRBJ1-3; D remains ambiguous. Germline V gives CDR1 MRHNA, CDR2 SNTAGT. Trimming cost V 9 bases and J 7 bases, with 13 bases left between them. The CDR3 length is 12 residues. This CDR3 is CARAFLRNTIYF. As DNA, the CDR3 is TGTGCCAGAGCCTTCTTACGGAACACCATATATTTT.

This clone was detected only once. V is TRBV19 and J is TRBJ2-4; D is possibly TRBD2 (5 bases). Per germline, CDR1 LNHDA and CDR2 SQIVND (reference sequence). The CDR3 has 17 residues. Trimming took off 11 bases at V and 2 bases at J, with 25 bases between the two ends. CDR3 residues: CAASSISSAATKNIQYF. The CDR3 DNA reads as TGTGCCGCCAGTAGTATTAGTAGCGCCGCGACCAAAAACATTCAGTACTTC.

The V and J genes are TRBV2 and TRBJ2-5, with D tentatively TRBD1 (6 bases). The germline V and J ends were trimmed by 1 base and 10 bases, with 16 bases remaining between them. Germline V lookup: CDR1 SNHLY, CDR2 FYNNEI. The CDR3 has 14 amino acids. CDR3 DNA sequence: TGTGCCAGCAGTGAAGACGGGGTTGGGGGACACCAGTACTTC. Protein sequence: CASSEDGVGGHQYF.

The chain joins TRBV27 to TRBJ1-4; 10 nucleotides match TRBD1. This CDR3 comprises 14 residues. Per the germline V gene, CDR1 is MNHEY and CDR2 is SMNVEV (reference sequence). V trimming: 6 bases; J trimming: 7 bases; junction bases outside the gene matches: 5. CDR3 DNA sequence: TGTGCCAGCAGCCAGGGACAGGGGTTTGAAAAACTGTTTTTT. This gives the protein CASSQGQGFEKLFF. Based on the CDR3 plus reference TRBV27 and TRBJ1-4, the full variable domain is EAQVTQNPRYLITVTGKKLTVTCSQNMNHEYMSWYRQDPGLGLRQIYYSMNVEVTDKGDVPEGYKVSRKEKRNFPLILESPSPNQTSLYFCASSQGQGFEKLFFGSGTQLSVL.

This chain joins TRBV5-6 and TRBJ2-3; D not resolved. V was cut by 0 bases and J by 4 bases, with 12 bases left in between. CDR3 length: 15 amino acids. Per the germline V gene, CDR1 is SGHDT and CDR2 is YYEEEE. CDR3 nucleotides: TGTGCCAGCAGCTTGGTAGCCCCCTCTTCAGATACGCAGTATTTT. As protein: CASSLVAPSSDTQYF.